One and the same sample provided the 2 T cell receptor beta chains below, sequenced in a study of T cells in Graves' hyperthyroidism and ophthalmopathy. The TCR beta CDR3 regions underwent amplification using RNA transcripts as the source. HTBI primers were employed in a first-round RT-PCR of the TCR CDR3. Via MiXCR, TCRdb re-called the multiplex PCR reads, giving one row per CDR3 protein. The sample consists of 210,000 or so distinct CDR3 sequences, approximately 17% of them appearing once. The sample taken for sequencing was blood. Receptor source: a man aged 50 to 60 with Graves' hyperthyroidism.

This clonotype occurred a few times. The gene calls are TRBV12-5 and TRBJ2-1, with D perhaps matching TRBD1 or TRBD2 (5 bases each). The V gene's germline CDR1 is LGHNT and CDR2 FRNRAP. CDR3 length: 14 amino acids. The ends were cut back, 6 bases at V and 8 bases at J, with 17 bases in the middle. The CDR3 spells CASGAGTPIHEQFF. The CDR3 DNA is TGTGCTAGTGGGGCCGGGACCCCTATCCATGAGCAGTTCTTC.

The chain combines TRBV10-3 with TRBJ2-5; D may be TRBD2 (6 bases). Germline V gene lookup returns CDR1 ENHRY and CDR2 SYGVKD. CDR3 length: 13 residues. Trimming stripped 6 bases from V and 0 bases from J, with 8 bases between. The CDR3 is CAIREGNQETQYF. CDR3 bases: TGTGCCATCAGGGAGGGGAACCAAGAGACCCAGTACTTC.